Listed here are 3 T cell receptor beta chains from one sample, sequenced in a study of blood T cell repertoires in COVID-19. The data were produced by immunoSEQ multiplex PCR, yet TCRdb's version contains in-frame clones alone and is incomplete. This sample has approximately 350,000 clones, with roughly nine tenths found just once. The specimen was peripheral blood. The receptors were sampled from a man in his forties with acute or convalescent COVID-19.

The chain links TRBV19 to TRBJ2-4; 7 bases map to TRBD2. Germline trimming cut 4 bases from V and 7 bases from J; bases unmatched to any gene: 4. Germline CDR1 is LNHDA and CDR2 is SQIVND (reference sequence). This CDR3 has 13 residues. DNA for the CDR3: TGTGCCAGTAGTACCAGACTAGCCAACATTCAGTACTTC. This gives the protein CASSTRLANIQYF.

This chain connects TRBV28 to TRBJ2-5; tentatively, D is TRBD2 (5 bases). This CDR3 has 12 amino acids. From germline, CDR1 is MDHEN and CDR2 SYDVKM. V dropped 3 bases and J dropped 5 bases, with 7 bases sitting between them. The CDR3 reads CASSLRAETQYF. The CDR3 DNA reads TGTGCCAGCAGTTTGCGGGCGGAGACCCAGTACTTC. Supplemented by reference TRBV28 and TRBJ2-5, the full variable domain reads DVKVTQSSRYLVKRTGEKVFLECVQDMDHENMFWYRQDPGLGLRLIYFSYDVKMKEKGDIPEGYSVSREKKERFSLILESASTNQTSMYLCASSLRAETQYFGPGTRLLVL.

The V call is TRBV7-9, the J call TRBJ2-5, with no clear D. The V gene's germline CDR1 is SEHNR and CDR2 FQNEAQ (reference sequence). This CDR3 is built from 14 residues. In nucleotides, the CDR3 is TGTGCAACCCGTTCCAAGCGCGTTCAAGAGACCCAGTACTTC. This translates into CATRSKRVQETQYF.